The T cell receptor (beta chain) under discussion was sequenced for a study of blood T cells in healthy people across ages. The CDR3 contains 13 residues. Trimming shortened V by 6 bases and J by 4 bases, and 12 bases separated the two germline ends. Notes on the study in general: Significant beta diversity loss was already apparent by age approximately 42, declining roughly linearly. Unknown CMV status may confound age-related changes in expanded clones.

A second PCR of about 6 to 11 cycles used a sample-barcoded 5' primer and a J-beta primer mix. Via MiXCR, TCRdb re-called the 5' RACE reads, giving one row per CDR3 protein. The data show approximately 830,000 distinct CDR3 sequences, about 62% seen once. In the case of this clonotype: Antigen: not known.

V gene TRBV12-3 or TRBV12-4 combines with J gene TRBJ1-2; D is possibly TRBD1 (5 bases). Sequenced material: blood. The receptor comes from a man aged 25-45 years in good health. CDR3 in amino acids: CASSSGTFYGYTF. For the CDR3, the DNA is TGTGCCAGCAGCTCCGGGACCTTCTATGGCTACACCTTC.